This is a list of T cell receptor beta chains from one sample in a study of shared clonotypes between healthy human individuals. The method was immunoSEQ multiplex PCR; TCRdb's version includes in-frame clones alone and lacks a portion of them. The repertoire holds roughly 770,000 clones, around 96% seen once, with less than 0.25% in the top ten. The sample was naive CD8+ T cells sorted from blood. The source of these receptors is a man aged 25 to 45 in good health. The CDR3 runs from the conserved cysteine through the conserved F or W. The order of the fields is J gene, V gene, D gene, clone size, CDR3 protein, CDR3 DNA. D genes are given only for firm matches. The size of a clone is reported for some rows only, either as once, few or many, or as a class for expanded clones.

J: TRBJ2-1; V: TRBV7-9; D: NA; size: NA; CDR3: CASRPTDSYNEQFF; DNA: TGTGCCAGCAGACCCACCGACTCCTACAATGAGCAGTTCTTC
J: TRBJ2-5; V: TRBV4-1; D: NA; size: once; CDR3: CASSPLEFETQYF; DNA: TGCGCCAGCAGTCCTCTGGAGTTCGAGACCCAGTACTTC
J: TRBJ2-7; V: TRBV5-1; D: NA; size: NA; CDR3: CASSLDWGRSYEQYF; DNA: TGCGCCAGCAGCTTGGACTGGGGGAGGTCCTACGAGCAGTACTTC
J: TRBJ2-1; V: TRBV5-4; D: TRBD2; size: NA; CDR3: CASSLKSGRAGHEQFF; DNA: TGTGCCAGCAGCTTGAAGAGCGGGAGGGCCGGACATGAGCAGTTCTTC
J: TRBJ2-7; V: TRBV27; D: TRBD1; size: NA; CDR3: CASRPSQGVLGEQYF; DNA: TGTGCCAGCAGACCATCACAGGGGGTTCTTGGCGAGCAGTACTTC
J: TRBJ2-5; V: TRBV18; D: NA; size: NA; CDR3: CASSPPRQGRKVQETQYF; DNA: TGTGCCAGCTCACCACCGCGGCAGGGAAGGAAGGTACAAGAGACCCAGTACTTC
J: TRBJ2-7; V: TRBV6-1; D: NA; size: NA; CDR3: CASSRDTTYEQYF; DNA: TGTGCCAGCAGCAGAGACACGACCTACGAGCAGTACTTC
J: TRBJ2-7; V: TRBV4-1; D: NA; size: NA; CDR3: CASSQAGGRNEQYF; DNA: TGCGCCAGCAGCCAAGCGGGGGGCAGGAACGAGCAGTACTTC
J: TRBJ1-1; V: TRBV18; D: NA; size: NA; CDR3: CASSPGGSETEAFF; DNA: TGTGCCAGCTCACCAGGAGGGAGTGAGACTGAAGCTTTCTTT
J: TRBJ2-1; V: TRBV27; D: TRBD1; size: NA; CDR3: CASSLGQGLEQFF; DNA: TGTGCCAGCAGTTTGGGACAGGGGCTTGAGCAGTTCTTC
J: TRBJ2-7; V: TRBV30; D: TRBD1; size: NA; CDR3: CAWSVAGTGSHEQYF; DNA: TGTGCCTGGAGTGTGGCCGGGACAGGGTCCCACGAGCAGTACTTC
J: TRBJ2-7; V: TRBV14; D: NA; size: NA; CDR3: CASSQEYSYEQYF; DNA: TGTGCCAGCAGCCAAGAGTACTCCTACGAGCAGTACTTC
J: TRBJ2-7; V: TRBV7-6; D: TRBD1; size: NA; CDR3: CASSLSGAGGYEQYF; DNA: TGTGCCAGCAGCTTATCTGGAGCAGGGGGCTACGAGCAGTACTTC
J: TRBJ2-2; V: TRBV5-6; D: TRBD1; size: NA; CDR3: CASSMDRGNTGELFF; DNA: TGTGCCAGCAGCATGGACAGGGGGAACACCGGGGAGCTGTTTTTT
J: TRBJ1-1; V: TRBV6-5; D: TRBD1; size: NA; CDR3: CASSYANRGGREAFF; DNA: TGTGCCAGCAGTTACGCAAACAGGGGGGGACGTGAAGCTTTCTTT
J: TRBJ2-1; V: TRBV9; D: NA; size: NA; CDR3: CASSPTEDEQFF; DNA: TGTGCCAGCAGCCCGACAGAGGATGAGCAGTTCTTC
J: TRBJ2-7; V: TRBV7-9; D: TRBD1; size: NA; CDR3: CASSSVDRELYEQYF; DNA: TGTGCCAGCAGCTCGGTGGACAGGGAACTCTACGAGCAGTACTTC
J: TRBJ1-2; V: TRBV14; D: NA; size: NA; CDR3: CASSQEAGTVAVYGYTF; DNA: TGTGCCAGCAGCCAAGAGGCCGGGACGGTGGCGGTCTATGGCTACACCTTC
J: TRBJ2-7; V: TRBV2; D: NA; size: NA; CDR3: CAGSGGYEQYF; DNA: TGTGCCGGATCCGGGGGCTACGAGCAGTACTTC
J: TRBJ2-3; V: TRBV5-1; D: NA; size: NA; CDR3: CASSLEGSTDTQYF; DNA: TGCGCCAGCAGCTTGGAGGGTAGCACAGATACGCAGTATTTT
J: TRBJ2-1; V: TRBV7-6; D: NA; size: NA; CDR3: CASSSGGSYNEQFF; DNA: TGTGCCAGCAGCTCAGGGGGGTCCTACAATGAGCAGTTCTTC
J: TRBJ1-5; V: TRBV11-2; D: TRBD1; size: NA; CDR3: CASSSSTGGADQPQHF; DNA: TGTGCCAGCAGCTCTTCGACAGGGGGCGCGGATCAGCCCCAGCATTTT